These 17 T cell receptor beta chains originate from one sample sequenced in a study of molecular identifiers for immune sequencing clone quantification. TCRdb used MiXCR to reprocess the PCR reads, holding one entry per CDR3 protein. The sample has 460,000 or so distinct CDR3 sequences, 25% seen once; the top ten hold approximately 0.76%. The specimen sequenced was naive CD8+ T cells from blood, with Jurkat cell RNA spiked in. The subset was: FACS-sorted CD8+CD4-CCR7+CD45RA+ naive T cells. These receptors were collected from a human donor in good health. Some libraries in this study had Jurkat cell RNA spiked in.

This clonotype was counted a few times. The rearrangement links TRBV19 to TRBJ2-2, with 7 bases that match TRBD2. CDR3 length: 16 residues. Trimming at V came to 7 bases and at J to 6 bases, leaving 14 bases not matched to a gene. Germline V gene lookup returns CDR1 LNHDA and CDR2 SQIVND (reference sequence). CDR3 loop: CASTPGAGLFAGELFF. DNA for the CDR3: TGTGCCAGTACCCCCGGAGCGGGACTATTTGCCGGGGAGCTGTTTTTT.

On this clonotype: This clone may be a read error of a much larger clone one base away. V and J are TRBV13 and TRBJ2-5; either TRBD1 or TRBD2 may supply D (7 bases each). The ends were cut back, 7 bases at V and 5 bases at J, with 14 bases in the middle. The germline gives CDR1 PRHDT, CDR2 FYEKMQ (reference sequence). The CDR3 contains 13 residues. This CDR3 is CASISRGGETQYF. The CDR3 DNA reads TGTGCCAGCATCTCCAGGGGGGGCGAGACCCAGTACTTC.

The chain couples TRBV27 to TRBJ2-1; a weak D match, TRBD2 (6 bases). CDR3 length: 12 amino acids. The V gene's germline CDR1 is MNHEY and CDR2 SMNVEV (reference sequence). The germline V and J ends were trimmed by 7 bases and 6 bases, with 10 bases remaining between them. This CDR3 is CASTGGFNEQFF. In DNA form, the CDR3 reads TGTGCCAGCACTGGAGGGTTCAATGAGCAGTTCTTC.

In regard to this clonotype: The junction departs from germline at one end; a sequencing error may be responsible. The chain is built from TRBV3-1 and TRBJ2-5; 7 bases match TRBD1. Germline V lookup: CDR1 LGHDT, CDR2 YNNKEL (reference sequence). The CDR3 is 17 residues long. The CDR3 is CASSQDGGQNFQETLYF. The CDR3 bases are TGTGCCAGCAGCCAAGATGGGGGACAGAATTTCCAAGAGACCCTGTACTTC.

Remarks on this clonotype: This could be a read error, since a much larger clone is one nucleotide away. In this CDR3 the conserved last residue, phenylalanine or tryptophan, is missing, so a read error is likely. The DNA is omitted, as the CDR3 cannot be located on it reliably, and the CDR3 follows TCRdb's listing. This chain's CDR3 is CASSYSRNSEPFG. The rearrangement uses TRBV6-2 or TRBV6-3 and TRBJ2-7; the DNA was not compared with TRBD2, the D call given in the table. The CDR3 contains 13 residues when both ends are counted. The germline CDR1 and CDR2 sequences are MNHEY and SVGEGT.

This clonotype was observed a few times. V and J are TRBV2 and TRBJ2-1, with unresolved D. V was cut by 2 bases and J by 7 bases, with 9 bases left in between. The CDR3 totals 13 residues. Germline assignment: CDR1 SNHLY and CDR2 FYNNEI. The CDR3 sequence: CASSEISPNEQFF. CDR3 sequence (DNA): TGTGCCAGCAGTGAAATTAGCCCGAATGAGCAGTTCTTC.

This clonotype has a count of ten or more. The V call is TRBV20-1, the J call TRBJ1-5; 7 bases match TRBD1. V was pared by 1 base and J by 5 bases, with 17 bases of the junction left unmatched. Germline V gene sequence: CDR1 DFQATT, CDR2 SNEGSKA (reference sequence). This CDR3 has 18 amino acids. Here the CDR3 reads CSARVLSADRELDQPQHF. CDR3 in DNA: TGCAGTGCTAGAGTACTCTCGGCCGACAGGGAGTTGGATCAGCCCCAGCATTTT.

The V gene is TRBV19, the J gene TRBJ1-3; D may be TRBD1 (5 bases). V lost 8 bases and J lost 1, with 15 bases in between. Looked up from germline, CDR1 is LNHDA and CDR2 is SQIVND (reference sequence). The CDR3 totals 15 residues. The CDR3 spells CASGADSRSGNTIYF. DNA of the CDR3: TGTGCCAGTGGTGCCGACAGCAGGTCTGGAAACACCATATATTTT.

There are many counts of this clonotype. V gene TRBV28 combines with J gene TRBJ1-5, with 9 nucleotides matching TRBD1. The CDR3 is 14 amino acids. V shed 2 bases and J 5 bases; nucleotides not matched to a gene: 1. CDR1 and CDR2 (germline): MDHEN, SYDVKM. In nucleotides, the CDR3 is TGTGCCAGCAGTTTAGGGACAGGGCATCAGCCCCAGCATTTT. Protein sequence: CASSLGTGHQPQHF.

This clonotype was recorded at least ten times. The chain links TRBV15 to TRBJ1-5; tentative D call: TRBD1 (6 bases). Trimming cost V 3 bases and J 0 bases, with 9 bases left between them. From germline, CDR1 is LNHNV and CDR2 YYDKDF (reference sequence). The CDR3 has 15 residues. CDR3 sequence: CATSRNRDSNQPQHF. In nucleotides, the CDR3 is TGTGCCACCAGCAGGAACAGGGATAGCAATCAGCCCCAGCATTTT.

This clonotype occurred a few times. The CDR3 coding sequence is TGCAGTGCTAGCCCCTGGGGAGCCAGGGCAGGGTACCAAGAGACCCAGTACTTC. It codes for CSASPWGARAGYQETQYF. The rearrangement joins TRBV20-1 to TRBJ2-5; either TRBD1 or TRBD2 may supply D (5 bases each). This CDR3 contains 18 residues. From germline, CDR1 is DFQATT and CDR2 SNEGSKA (reference sequence). V was shortened by 3 bases and J by 0 bases, with 23 bases between the two germline ends.

A note on this clonotype: Since a much larger clone is just one base distant, this may be a read error. This is likely a read error, given that the CDR3 carries no conserved phenylalanine or tryptophan at its end. The V gene is TRBV28, the J gene TRBJ2-7, with D possibly TRBD2 on 5 matching bases. The ends were cut back, 5 bases at V and 0 bases at J, with 11 bases in the middle. The V gene's germline CDR1 is MDHEN and CDR2 SYDVKM. This CDR3 has 14 residues. CDR3 in DNA: TGTGCCAGCAGTCGACCGGGATCCTCCTACGAGCAGTACTTG. It specifies CASSRPGSSYEQYL.

This clonotype was observed a few times. The chain links TRBV27 to TRBJ2-2, with a weak D call TRBD1 (6 bases). Germline lookup yields CDR1 MNHEY and CDR2 SMNVEV (reference sequence). Trimming took 6 bases from V and 6 from J, leaving 14 bases between them. The CDR3 totals 14 residues. The CDR3 DNA reads TGTGCCAGCAGGACAGGTTTTCACTCCGGGGAGCTGTTTTTT. It specifies CASRTGFHSGELFF.

In this sample, this clonotype turned up many times. J is TRBJ1-2 and V is TRBV27; D is unclear. Germline-derived CDR1 and CDR2 are MNHEY and SMNVEV (reference sequence). The CDR3 loop spans 16 amino acids. Trimming stripped 5 bases from V and 0 bases from J, with 16 bases between. The CDR3 sequence: CASSPLYRNTNYGYTF. In nucleotides, the CDR3 is TGTGCCAGCAGTCCCCTCTACAGAAATACTAACTATGGCTACACCTTC.

This clonotype turned up a few times. The rearrangement joins TRBV11-2 to TRBJ2-7; no definite D call. Trimming pared 1 base from V and 2 bases from J, leaving 9 bases between. This CDR3 is built from 14 residues. Looked up from germline, CDR1 is SGHAT and CDR2 is FQNNGV. This CDR3 reads CASSLVKAPYEQYF. The CDR3 DNA follows: TGTGCCAGCAGCTTAGTGAAAGCCCCCTACGAGCAGTACTTC.

In the case of this clonotype: A much bigger clone sits one base away, suggesting this may be a read error. This CDR3 is CASSSLSGQETQYF. In DNA form, the CDR3 reads TGTGCCAGCAGCTCCCTGTCAGGACAAGAGACCCAGTACTTC. The rearrangement joins TRBV7-9 to TRBJ2-5, with no clear D. This CDR3 spans 14 amino acids. V gave up 4 bases and J gave up 2 bases, with 11 bases separating them. CDR1 is SEHNR, CDR2 FQNEAQ, per germline (reference sequence). Supplemented by reference TRBV7-9 and TRBJ2-5, the full variable domain reads DTGVSQNPRHKITKRGQNVTFRCDPISEHNRLYWYRQTLGQGPEFLTYFQNEAQLEKSRLLSDRFSAERPKGSFSTLEIQRTEQGDSAMYLCASSSLSGQETQYFGPGTRLLVL.

This chain uses TRBV4-1 with TRBJ2-1; maybe TRBD1 (6 bases). Germline-derived CDR1 and CDR2 are MGHRA and YSYEKL. The CDR3 runs to 15 residues. The ends were cut back, 3 bases at V and 7 bases at J, with 16 bases in the middle. CDR3 coding DNA: TGCGCCAGCAGCCATACTCCCGGGACAACGAATGAGCAGTTCTTC. Amino acids: CASSHTPGTTNEQFF.